The entry below describes one T cell receptor beta chain. Its antigen remains unknown. This sample is drawn from a study of cytomegalovirus exposure and HLA in healthy donors. This CDR3 region has 13 residues. CDR1 SGHVS and CDR2 FNYEAQ come from the germline V gene. V lost 5 bases, J lost 5 bases, and 12 bases lay in between. 13 Jbeta primers and 60 Vbeta primers were used for the PCR. The method was immunoSEQ multiplex PCR; TCRdb's version includes in-frame clones alone and lacks a portion of them. Of 150,000 or so clones in the sample, 65% to 85% were seen once. Overall study findings and caveats: Sequencing had likely introduced a cluster of highly shared sequence variants as an artifact. Serostatus for CMV was the only available immune exposure information.

Sequenced input: PBMCs. V is TRBV7-6 and J is TRBJ1-2; possible D gene TRBD1, 6 bases. This clonotype was obtained from a man younger than 35 in good health and CMV-seronegative. CDR3 region: CASSGQNLYGYTF. DNA of the CDR3: TGTGCCAGCAGCGGACAGAACCTTTATGGCTACACCTTC.